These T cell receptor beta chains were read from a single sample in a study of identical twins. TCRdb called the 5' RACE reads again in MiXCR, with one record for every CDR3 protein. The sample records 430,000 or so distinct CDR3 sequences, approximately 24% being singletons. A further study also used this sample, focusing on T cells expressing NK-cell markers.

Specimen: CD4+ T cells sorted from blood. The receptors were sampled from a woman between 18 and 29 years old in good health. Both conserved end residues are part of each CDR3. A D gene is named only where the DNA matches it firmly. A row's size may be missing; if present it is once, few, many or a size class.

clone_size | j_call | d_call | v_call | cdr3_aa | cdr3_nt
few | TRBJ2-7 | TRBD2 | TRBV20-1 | CSGKGSGGYEQYF | TGCAGTGGAAAAGGCAGCGGGGGATACGAGCAGTACTTC
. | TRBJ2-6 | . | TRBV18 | CASSPLRVHGANVLTF | TGTGCCAGCTCACCTCTCAGGGTCCATGGGGCCAACGTCCTGACTTTC
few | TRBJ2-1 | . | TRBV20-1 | CSGGDSYNEQFF | TGCAGTGGCGGGGACTCCTACAATGAGCAGTTCTTC
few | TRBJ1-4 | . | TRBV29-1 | CSALGGLRNEKLFF | TGCAGCGCCCTGGGTGGGCTGCGTAATGAAAAACTGTTTTTT
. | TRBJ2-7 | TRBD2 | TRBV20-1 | CSARGGLAGYEQYF | TGCAGTGCTAGAGGAGGACTAGCGGGCTACGAGCAGTACTTC
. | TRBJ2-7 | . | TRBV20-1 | CSARSIRETYEQYF | TGCAGTGCTAGGTCCATAAGGGAGACCTACGAGCAGTACTTC
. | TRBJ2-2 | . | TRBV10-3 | CAISLQGNAGELFF | TGTGCCATCAGTTTACAGGGTAACGCCGGGGAGCTGTTTTTT
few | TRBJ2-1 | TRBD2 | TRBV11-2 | CASSPREGAYNEQFF | TGTGCCAGCAGCCCGCGGGAGGGGGCCTACAATGAGCAGTTCTTC
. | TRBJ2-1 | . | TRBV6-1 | CASLSPVGEQFF | TGTGCCAGCTTGTCCCCCGTAGGTGAGCAGTTCTTC
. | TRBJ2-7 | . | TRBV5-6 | CASSLYGDRDEQYF | TGTGCCAGCAGCTTGTATGGGGATCGCGACGAGCAGTACTTC
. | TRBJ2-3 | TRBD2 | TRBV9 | CASSVDLAGGHADTQYF | TGTGCCAGCAGCGTAGATTTAGCGGGAGGGCACGCAGATACGCAGTATTTT
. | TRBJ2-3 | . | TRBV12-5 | CASGLGASTDTQYF | TGTGCTAGTGGTTTGGGCGCTAGCACAGATACGCAGTATTTT
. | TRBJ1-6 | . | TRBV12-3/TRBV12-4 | CASSFENSPLHF | TGTGCCAGCAGTTTCGAGAATTCACCCCTCCACTTT
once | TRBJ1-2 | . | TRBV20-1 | CSAVPGVIYGYTF | TGCAGTGCCGTCCCGGGGGTAATCTACGGCTACACCTTC
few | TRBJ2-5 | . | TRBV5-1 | CASRRTALIQETQYF | TGCGCCAGCAGAAGGACAGCACTAATACAAGAGACCCAGTACTTC
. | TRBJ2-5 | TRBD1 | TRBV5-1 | CASSIQGAQETQYF | TGCGCCAGCAGCATACAGGGGGCTCAAGAGACCCAGTACTTC
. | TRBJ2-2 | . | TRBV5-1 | CASSLTGRGTGELFF | TGCGCCAGCAGCTTGACAGGGCGTGGGACCGGGGAGCTGTTTTTT
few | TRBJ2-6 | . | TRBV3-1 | CASSRNSGANVLTF | TGCGCCAGCAGTCGGAACTCTGGGGCCAACGTCCTGACTTTC
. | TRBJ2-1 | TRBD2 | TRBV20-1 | CSARFQGGTSFYNEQFF | TGCAGTGCTAGATTTCAGGGAGGGACTAGTTTCTACAATGAGCAGTTCTTC
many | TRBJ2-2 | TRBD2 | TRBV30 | CALTGGLGDTGELFF | TGTGCCCTCACGGGGGGACTAGGGGACACCGGGGAGCTGTTTTTT
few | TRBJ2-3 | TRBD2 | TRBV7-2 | CASSPNIAGYTDTQYF | TGTGCCAGCAGCCCGAATATAGCGGGGTACACAGATACGCAGTATTTT
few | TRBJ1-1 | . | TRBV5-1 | CASSLDTRDTEAFF | TGCGCCAGCAGCTTGGATACGCGGGACACTGAAGCTTTCTTT
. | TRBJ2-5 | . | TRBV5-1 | CASSLGALVETQYF | TGCGCCAGCAGCTTGGGGGCCTTGGTGGAGACCCAGTACTTC
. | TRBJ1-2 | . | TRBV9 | CASSVTGSYGYTF | TGTGCCAGCAGCGTCACAGGGTCCTATGGCTACACCTTC
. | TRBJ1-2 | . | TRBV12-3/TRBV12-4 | CASSLVEGTGYTF | TGTGCCAGCAGTTTGGTCGAAGGGACTGGCTACACCTTC
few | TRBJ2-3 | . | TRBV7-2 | CASSITTDTQYF | TGTGCCAGCAGCATAACTACAGATACGCAGTATTTT
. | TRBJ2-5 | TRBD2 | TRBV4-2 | CASSQDISGKTQYF | TGTGCCAGCAGCCAAGATATAAGCGGGAAGACCCAGTACTTC
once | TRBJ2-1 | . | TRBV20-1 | CSAGRRYAGRIQSYNEQFF | TGCAGTGCTGGAAGAAGGTACGCGGGGAGGATTCAATCCTACAATGAGCAGTTCTTC
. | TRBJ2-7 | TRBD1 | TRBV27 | CASSFEGQQQYF | TGTGCCAGCAGTTTCGAGGGACAGCAGCAGTACTTC
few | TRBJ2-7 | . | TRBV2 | CASSGDLSGDYEQYF | TGTGCCAGCAGCGGGGACTTGTCCGGCGACTACGAGCAGTACTTC
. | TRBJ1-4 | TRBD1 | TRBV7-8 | CASSLDRGRNEKLFF | TGTGCCAGCAGCTTGGACAGGGGGCGCAATGAAAAACTGTTTTTT
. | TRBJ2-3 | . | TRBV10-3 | CAIRDPKGADTQYF | TGTGCCATCCGGGACCCGAAGGGGGCAGATACGCAGTATTTT
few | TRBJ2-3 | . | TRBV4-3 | CASSQDRLEMDTQYF | TGCGCCAGCAGCCAAGATCGGCTAGAAATGGATACGCAGTATTTT
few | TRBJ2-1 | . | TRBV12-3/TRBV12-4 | CASSQNSGYNEQFF | TGTGCCAGCAGCCAAAATAGCGGCTACAATGAGCAGTTCTTC
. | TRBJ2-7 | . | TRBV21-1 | CASSKIGLPHEQYF | TGTGCCAGCAGCAAAATCGGGCTCCCCCACGAGCAGTACTTC
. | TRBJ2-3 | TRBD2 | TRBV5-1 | CASSLRAGGSRRGTDTQYF | TGCGCCAGCAGCTTAAGAGCGGGAGGAAGTCGGCGGGGCACAGATACGCAGTATTTT
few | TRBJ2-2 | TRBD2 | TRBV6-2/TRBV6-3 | CASSHRTSSTGELFF | TGTGCCAGCAGCCACAGGACTAGCTCGACCGGGGAGCTGTTTTTT
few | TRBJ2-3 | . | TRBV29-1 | CSVVRDTGSAQYF | TGCAGCGTTGTTAGGGACACCGGTTCAGCGCAGTATTTT
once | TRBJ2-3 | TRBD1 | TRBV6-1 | CASRRDRAADTQYF | TGTGCCAGCAGGAGGGACAGGGCGGCAGATACGCAGTATTTT
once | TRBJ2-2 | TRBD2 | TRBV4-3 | CASSHTGTISGELFF | TGCGCCAGCAGCCATACCGGGACTATATCCGGGGAGCTGTTTTTT
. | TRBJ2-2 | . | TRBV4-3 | CASSQDAPGELFF | TGCGCCAGCAGCCAAGATGCACCCGGGGAGCTGTTTTTT